The 24 T cell receptor beta chains below come from one sample, sequenced in a study of monozygotic twins with inflammatory bowel disease. From the 5' RACE reads, TCRdb lists one entry per CDR3 protein and no DNA. Recorded here are approximately 330,000 distinct CDR3 sequences; the top ten clones represent around 2%. The sample was blood. The source is a human donor with ulcerative colitis or Crohn's disease, or a healthy co-twin of an affected twin (not recorded which).

J is TRBJ2-1 and V is TRBV6-2 or TRBV6-3; TCRdb picks TRBD1, but there is no DNA to check that call. In germline, CDR1 is MNHEY, CDR2 SVGEGT. This CDR3 is 13 amino acids long. CDR3 sequence: CASSPGTGNEQFF.

This chain uses TRBV7-2 with TRBJ1-2; without DNA, the TCRdb call of TRBD1 cannot be checked. The CDR3 runs 15 residues. The V gene's germline CDR1 is SGHTA and CDR2 FQGNSA. The CDR3 loop is CASSSTWGGGRGYTF.

J is TRBJ2-3 and V is TRBV27. This CDR3 is built from 13 residues. The germline gives CDR1 MNHEY, CDR2 SMNVEV (reference sequence). CDR3: CASSLLAADTQYF.

This chain connects TRBV18 to TRBJ2-5. Germline loops: CDR1 KGHSH, CDR2 LQKENI. The CDR3 loop spans 14 amino acids. CDR3: CASSPSASQETQYF.

J is TRBJ2-5 and V is TRBV28. Germline assignment: CDR1 MDHEN and CDR2 SYDVKM. The CDR3 sequence is 13 residues long. The CDR3 loop reads CASSLQPLGTQYF.

The genes are TRBV7-8 and TRBJ2-3; TCRdb's D call of TRBD2 is untestable without DNA. Germline loops: CDR1 SGHVS, CDR2 FQNEAQ. This CDR3 is 15 amino acids long. The CDR3 sequence is CASRQLAGSSGTQYF.

The rearrangement joins TRBV3-1 to TRBJ2-7. CDR3 size: 12 residues. CDR1 is LGHDT, CDR2 YNNKEL, per germline (reference sequence). CDR3 residues: CASSQVEREQYF.

The V call is TRBV5-1, the J call TRBJ1-2. This CDR3 contains 14 residues. The V gene's germline CDR1 is SGHRS and CDR2 YFSETQ. CDR3 sequence reads: CASSLALGFDGYTF.

V gene TRBV6-5 combines with J gene TRBJ1-1; there is no DNA to check the TCRdb D call of TRBD1. Germline loops: CDR1 MNHEY, CDR2 SVGAGI. The CDR3 consists of 15 residues. The CDR3 here is CASSSAGQEGTEAFF.

The V gene is TRBV5-6, the J gene TRBJ2-7; TCRdb's assignment of TRBD2 cannot be checked, as there is no DNA. Germline V gene lookup returns CDR1 SGHDT and CDR2 YYEEEE. The CDR3 is made up of 16 amino acids. The CDR3 loop is CASSSALAGGPYEQYF.

The chain couples TRBV7-9 to TRBJ2-2; TCRdb proposes TRBD1, but this gene call is untestable without DNA. Germline lookup yields CDR1 SEHNR and CDR2 FQNEAQ (reference sequence). The CDR3 length is 16 residues. The CDR3: CASSLVRGPNTGELFF.

The chain combines TRBV28 with TRBJ2-7; the TCRdb call, TRBD1, lacks DNA for checking. CDR3 size: 13 residues. Germline V lookup: CDR1 MDHEN, CDR2 SYDVKM. CDR3 region: CASSAGGGYEQYF.

The J gene is TRBJ1-5, the V gene TRBV21-1; TCRdb reports TRBD1, a call that lacks DNA to check it against. TRBV21-1 is a pseudogene segment. The CDR3 spans 16 residues. CDR3 region: CASSKGRDKVDQPQHF.

The chain carries TRBV12-3 or TRBV12-4 and TRBJ2-5. CDR3 length: 15 amino acids. The CDR3 is CASSYRRGGKETQYF.

The CDR3 spells CSVLTGWNTEAFF. This chain joins TRBV29-1 and TRBJ1-1; TCRdb proposes TRBD1, but this gene call is untestable without DNA. CDR3 length: 13 residues. Looked up from germline, CDR1 is SQVTM and CDR2 is ANQGSEA.

The rearrangement joins TRBV7-2 to TRBJ2-3; with no DNA, the TCRdb D assignment of TRBD1 cannot be verified. The CDR3 is 15 amino acids. Germline V gene data show CDR1 as SGHTA and CDR2 as FQGNSA. The CDR3 is CASSSSFRVTDTQYF.

This chain uses TRBV5-1 with TRBJ1-1; TCRdb names TRBD1, which stays unverified in the absence of DNA. This CDR3 region has 15 residues. The germline V gene encodes CDR1 SGHRS and CDR2 YFSETQ. The CDR3 reads CASSLGGQLNTEAFF. Drawing the rest from reference TRBV5-1 and TRBJ1-1, the complete variable domain is KAGVTQTPRYLIKTRGQQVTLSCSPISGHRSVSWYQQTPGQGLQFLFEYFSETQRNKGNFPGRFSGRQFSNSRSEMNVSTLELGDSALYLCASSLGGQLNTEAFFGQGTRLTVV.

The chain combines TRBV7-2 with TRBJ2-7; as DNA is missing, the TRBD2 call by TCRdb cannot be tested. There are 15 residues in the CDR3. Germline V gene sequence: CDR1 SGHTA, CDR2 FQGNSA. CDR3 region: CASSSAGTLSYEQYF.

The chain employs TRBV15 and TRBJ2-7. CDR3 length: 15 residues. Germline V gene data show CDR1 as LNHNV and CDR2 as YYDKDF (reference sequence). CDR3 loop: CATSGGNPDPYEQYF.

The chain is built from TRBV19 and TRBJ2-7; TCRdb lists TRBD1, though no DNA is available to test this call. The CDR3 is 15 amino acids. Germline V CDR1 and CDR2: LNHDA, SQIVND (reference sequence). The CDR3 sequence is CASSPRGKVNYEQYF. Using reference TRBV19 and TRBJ2-7 for the parts outside the CDR3, the full variable domain is DGGITQSPKYLFRKEGQNVTLSCEQNLNHDAMYWYRQDPGQGLRLIYYSQIVNDFQKGDIAEGYSVSREKKESFPLTVTSAQKNPTAFYLCASSPRGKVNYEQYFGPGTRLTVT.

The chain recombines TRBV12-3 or TRBV12-4 with TRBJ2-2. CDR3 length: 16 residues. CDR3 residues: CASSFGSPANTGELFF.

V is TRBV3-1 and J is TRBJ2-2; TCRdb indicates TRBD1, and absent DNA this call remains unverified. The CDR3 is 14 residues long. Per germline, CDR1 LGHDT and CDR2 YNNKEL (reference sequence). CDR3 sequence reads: CASSQGQATGELFF. Based on the CDR3 plus reference TRBV3-1 and TRBJ2-2, the full variable domain is DTAVSQTPKYLVTQMGNDKSIKCEQNLGHDTMYWYKQDSKKFLKIMFSYNNKELIINETVPNRFSPKSPDKAHLNLHINSLELGDSAVYFCASSQGQATGELFFGEGSRLTVL.

The chain uses TRBV29-1 and TRBJ2-7; as DNA is missing, the TRBD2 call by TCRdb cannot be tested. The germline gives CDR1 SQVTM, CDR2 ANQGSEA. The CDR3 is 14 residues long. CDR3 in amino acids: CSVETSGASYEQYF.

The chain links TRBV5-1 to TRBJ1-2; the D gene TCRdb calls, TRBD1, cannot be checked with no DNA. The CDR3 extends over 14 amino acids. The V gene's germline CDR1 is SGHRS and CDR2 YFSETQ. CDR3 sequence: CASSLQGLSDGYTF.